Shown below are 13 T cell receptor beta chains from a single sample sequenced in a study of control samples from healthy donors and cancer patients. TCRdb's copy holds only in-frame clones and misses some; the assay was immunoSEQ multiplex PCR. The table has about 250,000 clones, over 70% seen once; the top ten hold 13%. Sequenced material: PBMCs. Source of these receptors: a woman in her sixties or seventies with lung cancer.

This clone showed up just a few times. V usage is TRBV4-1 and J usage is TRBJ1-4; 9 bases are a match to TRBD1. The germline V gene encodes CDR1 MGHRA and CDR2 YSYEKL. The V gene end was trimmed by 4 bases and the J gene end by 8 bases; junction bases not matched to a gene: 14. The CDR3 runs to 17 residues. The CDR3 sequence is CASSPPVDRGWGEKLFF. CDR3 sequence (DNA): TGCGCCAGCAGCCCTCCGGTTGACAGGGGGTGGGGGGAAAAACTGTTTTTT.

The CDR3 DNA reads as TGTGCCAGCACCAACCCCCCCAGAACCTACGAGCAGTACTTC. It is translated as CASTNPPRTYEQYF. V and J are TRBV7-9 and TRBJ2-7; D ambiguous. The CDR3 has 14 amino acids. Per germline, CDR1 SEHNR and CDR2 FQNEAQ (reference sequence). V lost 7 bases and J lost 2, with 15 bases in between.

This chain uses TRBV30 with TRBJ2-1; 12 nucleotides agree with TRBD2. Trimming took 1 base from V and 6 from J; bases not matched to a gene: 1. The CDR3 totals 14 residues. From germline, CDR1 is GTSNPN and CDR2 SVGIG (reference sequence). The CDR3 DNA reads TGTGCCTGGAGTGGGACTAGCGGGGTCAATGAGCAGTTCTTC. Its protein is CAWSGTSGVNEQFF.

The CDR3: CASSARDIQYF. The CDR3 coding sequence is TGTGCCAGCAGTGCGCGGGACATTCAGTACTTC. V gene TRBV2 combines with J gene TRBJ2-4; possible D gene TRBD2, 5 bases. Trimming removed 4 bases at V and 8 bases at J, with 6 bases between. Looked up from germline, CDR1 is SNHLY and CDR2 is FYNNEI. The CDR3 length is 11 residues.

The gene calls are TRBV5-4 and TRBJ2-1; TRBD1 matches at 9 bases. J gave up 8 bases and V 4 bases, and 13 bases lay outside the gene matches. The CDR3 is 16 residues long. CDR1 is SGHNT and CDR2 is YYREEE in the germline V gene (reference sequence). CDR3: CASSPPPGQGRDEQFF. The CDR3 region has the DNA TGTGCCAGCAGCCCTCCCCCCGGACAGGGGAGGGATGAGCAGTTCTTC. The full variable domain, with the rest looked up from reference TRBV5-4 and TRBJ2-1, is ETGVTQSPTHLIKTRGQQVTLRCSSQSGHNTVSWYQQALGQGPQFIFQYYREEENGRGNFPPRFSGLQFPNYSSELNVNALELDDSALYLCASSPPPGQGRDEQFFGPGTRLTVL.

The DNA for the CDR3 is TGTGCCAGCAGCTTGGAAGGCTCCTACAATGAGCAGTTCTTC. Translating gives CASSLEGSYNEQFF. The chain links TRBV5-5 to TRBJ2-1; no definite D call. Deletions cut 0 bases from V and 0 bases from J, with 4 bases between. CDR1 is SGHKS, CDR2 YYEKEE, per germline (reference sequence). The CDR3 runs to 14 residues.

The chain combines TRBV6-5 with TRBJ2-1, with D perhaps matching TRBD2 (6 bases). Germline assignment: CDR1 MNHEY and CDR2 SVGAGI. V was pared by 6 bases and J by 1 base, with 13 bases between. This CDR3 has 15 residues. The DNA for the CDR3 is TGTGCCAGCAGCCTCTCGGGACTGTCCTACAATGAGCAGTTCTTC. Translated: CASSLSGLSYNEQFF.

The chain employs TRBV28 and TRBJ2-7; D not resolved. The CDR3 is made up of 13 amino acids. V was shortened by 2 bases and J by 3 bases, with 8 bases between the two germline ends. Germline V gene data show CDR1 as MDHEN and CDR2 as SYDVKM. The CDR3 sequence is CASSLVQNYEQYF. CDR3 DNA sequence: TGTGCCAGCAGTTTAGTACAGAACTACGAGCAGTACTTC.

This chain's CDR3 is CASSLESGYTF. The CDR3 coding sequence is TGTGCCAGCAGCCTAGAGAGTGGCTACACCTTC. V gene TRBV12-3 or TRBV12-4 combines with J gene TRBJ1-2; D remains unclear. The CDR3 sequence is 11 residues long. Trimming shortened V by 6 bases and J by 7 bases, and 9 bases separated the two germline ends.

The rearrangement joins TRBV5-5 to TRBJ2-3; D is perhaps TRBD2 (6 bases). CDR3 size: 17 residues. Trimming cost V 2 bases and J 5 bases, with 21 bases left between them. Germline CDR1 and CDR2: SGHKS and YYEKEE (reference sequence). The CDR3, as DNA: TGTGCCAGCAGCTTTTCCGGAACGGGGAGGACCGGAGATACGCAGTATTTT. Its translation: CASSFSGTGRTGDTQYF.

J is TRBJ2-7 and V is TRBV5-1, with D tentatively TRBD2 (6 bases). The CDR3 has 15 amino acids. V was pared by 4 bases and J by 2 bases, with 16 bases between. Germline lookup yields CDR1 SGHRS and CDR2 YFSETQ. In DNA form, the CDR3 reads TGCGCCAGCAGCAGATCAGCGGGTCGGACCTACGAGCAGTACTTC. This gives the protein CASSRSAGRTYEQYF.

The chain carries TRBV5-5 and TRBJ2-1; 10 bases align to TRBD2. V was clipped by 6 bases and J by 1 base; unmatched bases: 7. The CDR3 is made up of 16 amino acids. Germline CDR1 SGHKS, CDR2 YYEKEE (reference sequence). The DNA for the CDR3 is TGTGCCAGCAAGCGGGGGGGGGCGGGTTCCTACAATGAGCAGTTCTTC. Its protein is CASKRGGAGSYNEQFF.

The rearrangement links TRBV6-1 to TRBJ1-3; D may be TRBD1 (6 bases). The CDR3 covers 14 residues. Germline CDR1 is MNHNS and CDR2 is SASEGT. V was clipped by 3 bases and J by 3 bases, with 9 bases between them. The CDR3 reads CASSETGGGNTIYF. The CDR3 nucleotides read TGTGCCAGCAGTGAGACAGGTGGTGGAAACACCATATATTTT.